The 13 T cell receptor beta chains given below trace back to one sample, sequenced in a study of control samples from healthy donors and cancer patients. The method was immunoSEQ multiplex PCR; TCRdb's version includes in-frame clones alone and lacks a portion of them. The repertoire includes 350,000 to 450,000 clones, 90% of them detected once, and 5% to 7% sits in the top ten. The source material was PBMCs. The receptors stem from a man aged 35-49 years with head and neck cancer.

J is TRBJ2-6 and V is TRBV21-1; TRBD2, as called in the table, went unchecked against the DNA. TRBV21-1 is tagged as a pseudogene. This CDR3 is built from 18 residues. The CDR3 DNA is TGTGCCAGCAGCGCACGACTAGCGGGGATCTCTGGGGCCAACGTCCTGACTTTC. Translation gives CASSARLAGISGANVLTF.

The chain is built from TRBV5-1 and TRBJ2-1, with TRBD2 matching over 12 bases. This CDR3 has 15 amino acids. Germline assignment: CDR1 SGHRS and CDR2 YFSETQ. With 4 bases clipped from V and 3 bases from J, the junction kept 2 bases outside the gene matches. CDR3 coding DNA: TGCGCCAGCAGCGCGACTAGCGGGAGCTACAATGAGCAGTTCTTC. Amino acids: CASSATSGSYNEQFF.

V is TRBV7-2 and J is TRBJ1-1, with 7 bases matching TRBD1. Germline CDR1 reads SGHTA; CDR2 reads FQGNSA. The length of the CDR3 is 17 residues. V trimming: 2 bases; J trimming: 0 bases; junction bases outside the gene matches: 9. CDR3 nucleotides: TGTGCCAGCAGCTTACCCGACAGGGACCTCATGAACACTGAAGCTTTCTTT. Its translation: CASSLPDRDLMNTEAFF.

The chain combines TRBV19 with TRBJ2-6; D is possibly TRBD1 (6 bases). The CDR3 has 16 amino acids. The germline CDR1 and CDR2 sequences are LNHDA and SQIVND (reference sequence). Trimming cost V 5 bases and J 4 bases, with 15 bases left between them. The CDR3 sequence is CASSAATGKGANVLTF. Written as DNA, the CDR3 is TGTGCCAGTAGTGCGGCTACAGGGAAGGGGGCCAACGTCCTGACTTTC.

J is TRBJ1-1 and V is TRBV27, with a weak D call TRBD1 (6 bases). The CDR3 is 15 residues long. Germline V gene lookup returns CDR1 MNHEY and CDR2 SMNVEV (reference sequence). V shed 6 bases and J shed 3 bases, with 17 bases lying between them. Here the CDR3 reads CASSLGGLLHTEAFF. The CDR3 coding sequence is TGTGCCAGCAGCCTGGGGGGCCTCCTCCACACTGAAGCTTTCTTT.

The chain uses TRBV18 and TRBJ2-1, with 12 bases matching TRBD2. V shed 3 bases, J shed 2 bases, and the junction held 2 bases outside the gene matches. The CDR3 length is 16 residues. The germline V gene encodes CDR1 KGHSH and CDR2 LQKENI. CDR3 nucleotides: TGTGCCAGCTCACCGCGGACTAGCGGGACCTACAATGAGCAGTTCTTC. Translated, it gives CASSPRTSGTYNEQFF.

For the CDR3, the DNA is TGCGCCAGCAGTGAGTCAAGGGAAGGGTATTCTGAAGCTTTCTTT. Translation gives CASSESREGYSEAFF. The chain carries TRBV10-2 and TRBJ1-1; D not certain. The germline gives CDR1 WSHSY, CDR2 SAAADI. This CDR3 has 15 amino acids. Trimming removed 0 bases at V and 6 bases at J, with 14 bases between.

This chain uses TRBV28 with TRBJ1-5, with 9 bases fitting TRBD1. In germline, CDR1 is MDHEN, CDR2 SYDVKM. V lost 2 bases to trimming and J lost 11 bases; unmatched junction nucleotides: 7. This CDR3 has 14 residues. The CDR3 DNA is TGTGCCAGCAGTTTAATTTCGAGACAGGGGGCCCAGCATTTT. Its protein product is CASSLISRQGAQHF.

The chain employs TRBV20-1 and TRBJ1-4, with TRBD1 matching over 8 bases. The CDR3 totals 13 residues. In germline, CDR1 is DFQATT, CDR2 SNEGSKA (reference sequence). The J segment lost 7 bases and the V segment lost 3 bases, leaving 4 bases of the junction unmatched. The CDR3 nucleotides read TGCAGTGCTAGTTCAGGGGGCGGTGAAAAACTGTTTTTT. It yields the protein CSASSGGGEKLFF.

The chain joins TRBV7-9 to TRBJ2-5; D is possibly TRBD2 (5 bases). In germline, CDR1 is SEHNR, CDR2 FQNEAQ (reference sequence). The length of the CDR3 is 14 residues. V dropped 2 bases and J dropped 7 bases, with 14 bases sitting between them. CDR3 sequence reads: CASSLMNGVGTQYF. CDR3 nucleotide sequence: TGTGCCAGCAGCTTAATGAACGGGGTGGGGACCCAGTACTTC.

The rearrangement joins TRBV18 to TRBJ2-7; TRBD2 agrees at 7 bases. This CDR3 region has 15 residues. The germline gives CDR1 KGHSH, CDR2 LQKENI. V shed 0 bases and J 0 bases; nucleotides not matched to a gene: 2. This CDR3 is CASSPPGGSSYEQYF. The CDR3 nucleotides read TGTGCCAGCTCACCACCGGGCGGGAGCTCCTACGAGCAGTACTTC. The full variable domain, its missing parts supplied by reference TRBV18 and TRBJ2-7, is NAGVMQNPRHLVRRRGQEARLRCSPMKGHSHVYWYRQLPEEGLKFMVYLQKENIIDESGMPKERFSAEFPKEGPSILRIQQVVRGDSAAYFCASSPPGGSSYEQYFGPGTRLTVT.

The J gene is TRBJ2-7, the V gene TRBV10-3; D might be TRBD1 or TRBD2, each matching 5 bases. Trimming removed 0 bases at V and 5 bases at J, with 17 bases between. Germline V lookup: CDR1 ENHRY, CDR2 SYGVKD. This CDR3 comprises 16 residues. The CDR3 DNA reads TGTGCCATCAGTGAGTCGGGACCAGGTTTTGAAAACGAGCAGTACTTC. As protein: CAISESGPGFENEQYF.

The V gene is TRBV25-1, the J gene TRBJ2-3, with 11 bases lining up with TRBD1. V was clipped by 3 bases and J by 6 bases; unmatched bases: 2. The CDR3 is 14 amino acids. CDR1 is MGHDK, CDR2 SYGVNS, per germline. The CDR3, as DNA: TGTGCCAGCAGTGACGGGACAGGGGGGGATACGCAGTATTTT. Translated, it gives CASSDGTGGDTQYF.